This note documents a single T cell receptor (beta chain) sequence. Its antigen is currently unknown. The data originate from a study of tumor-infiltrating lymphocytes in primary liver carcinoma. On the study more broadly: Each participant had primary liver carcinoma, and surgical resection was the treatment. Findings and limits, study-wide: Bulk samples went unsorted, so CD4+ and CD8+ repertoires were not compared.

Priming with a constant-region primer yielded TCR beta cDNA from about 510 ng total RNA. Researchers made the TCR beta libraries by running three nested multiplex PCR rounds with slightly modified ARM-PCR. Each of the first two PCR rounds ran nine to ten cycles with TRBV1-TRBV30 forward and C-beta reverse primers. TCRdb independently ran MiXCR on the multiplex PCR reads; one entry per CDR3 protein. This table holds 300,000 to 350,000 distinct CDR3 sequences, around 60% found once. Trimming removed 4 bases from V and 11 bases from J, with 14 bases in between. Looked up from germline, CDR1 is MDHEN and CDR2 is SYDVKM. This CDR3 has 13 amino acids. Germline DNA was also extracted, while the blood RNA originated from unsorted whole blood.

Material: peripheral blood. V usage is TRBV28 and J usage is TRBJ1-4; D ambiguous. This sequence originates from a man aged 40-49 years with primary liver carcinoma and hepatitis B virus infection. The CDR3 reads CASSSSTTGKLFF. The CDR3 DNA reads TGTGCCAGCAGTTCATCCACAACCGGGAAACTGTTTTTT.